The T cell receptor (beta chain) under discussion was sequenced for a study of T-cell reconstitution after alpha-beta-depleted transplantation in children (dated by TCRdb to about 2016). Broadly, across the study: The study quantitatively tracked T-cell immune reconstitution after TCRalphabeta/CD19-depleted allogeneic hematopoietic cell transplantation in children using TCR repertoire profiling.

The CDR3 spans 14 residues, from the cysteine through the phenylalanine. Of all the DNA, just the CDR3 is kept, 42 bases in frame from base 1. In the germline V gene, CDR1 corresponds to SGHRS and CDR2 to YFSETQ. Receptor amplification or capture employed PCR. The instrument given in TCRdb is Illumina HiSeq 2500. Molecular barcoding was employed in the preparation of TCR libraries, with unique molecular identifiers being used to normalize TCRbeta repertoire quantification. TCRdb trimmed public reads at Q25 via fastp, called clones via MiXCR and kept in-frame beta chains. Entries that share a CDR3 protein sequence are merged under the most common genes and DNA. The sample table lists about 72,000 distinct CDR3 sequences, approximately 7.4% of them with a count of one. Of the sample, less than 3% is held by the ten largest clones. Worth noting for this clonotype: Its antigen is not yet known. One junction end does not reproduce the germline sequence, and a read error may be involved.

The rearranged chain carries TRBV5-1 and TRBJ1-2; TRBD1 could be the D gene, as 6 bases match. The sequence was obtained from a human donor who donated a stem cell graft to a child with acute lymphoblastic leukemia. Sequencing was performed on PBMCs from the stem cell graft donor, taken from the stem cell graft. The nucleotides read TGCACCAGCAGCTTGGTCCCAGGGGCGGACGGCTACACCTTC. This encodes CTSSLVPGADGYTF.